The rows below give T cell receptor beta chains drawn from one sample of a study of monozygotic twins with inflammatory bowel disease. TCRdb re-called the 5' RACE reads and catalogs CDR3 proteins one per entry, DNA excluded. Its listing shows 300,000 to 450,000 distinct CDR3 sequences. Sequenced input: blood. These receptors came from a human donor with ulcerative colitis or Crohn's disease, or a healthy co-twin of an affected twin (not recorded which). The CDR3 runs from the conserved cysteine through the conserved F or W.

j_call: TRBJ2-7
v_call: TRBV7-2
cdr3_aa: CASTYTSGGVYEQYF

j_call: TRBJ2-2
v_call: TRBV20-1
cdr3_aa: CSARGPGGFPGELFF

j_call: TRBJ1-5
v_call: TRBV19
cdr3_aa: CASSARTAYRNQPQHF

j_call: TRBJ2-1
v_call: TRBV12-3/TRBV12-4
cdr3_aa: CASHQNSGALNEQFF

j_call: TRBJ1-1
v_call: TRBV5-4
cdr3_aa: CASSLRQGVLNTEAFF

j_call: TRBJ2-7
v_call: TRBV12-3/TRBV12-4
cdr3_aa: CASSHQLAGGAYEQYF

j_call: TRBJ1-1
v_call: TRBV9
cdr3_aa: CASSTGTDQEAFF

j_call: TRBJ2-7
v_call: TRBV2
cdr3_aa: CASSANAGPPYEQYF

j_call: TRBJ2-5
v_call: TRBV9
cdr3_aa: CASSPRTEQETQYF

j_call: TRBJ1-1
v_call: TRBV5-1
cdr3_aa: CASSETGGTEAFF

j_call: TRBJ2-7
v_call: TRBV14
cdr3_aa: CASSGQGASTWEQYF

j_call: TRBJ2-5
v_call: TRBV28
cdr3_aa: CASSLGGGVQTQYF

j_call: TRBJ2-1
v_call: TRBV12-3/TRBV12-4
cdr3_aa: CASSLRTSGGSSYNEQFF

j_call: TRBJ2-3
v_call: TRBV7-9
cdr3_aa: CASSLNTGGPTDTQYF

j_call: TRBJ1-1
v_call: TRBV6-2/TRBV6-3
cdr3_aa: CASSYGLNGRNTEAFF

j_call: TRBJ2-7
v_call: TRBV7-8
cdr3_aa: CASSHNDQLRAYEQYF

j_call: TRBJ1-1
v_call: TRBV19
cdr3_aa: CASSIQGNTEAFF

j_call: TRBJ2-7
v_call: TRBV20-1
cdr3_aa: CSARGTYAEQYF

j_call: TRBJ2-3
v_call: TRBV6-2/TRBV6-3
cdr3_aa: CASSPRLLVDTQYF

j_call: TRBJ2-7
v_call: TRBV20-1
cdr3_aa: CSADGQESSYEQYF

j_call: TRBJ1-3
v_call: TRBV7-9
cdr3_aa: CASSTRGPTGNTIYF

j_call: TRBJ2-5
v_call: TRBV29-1
cdr3_aa: CSVLDSMAETQYF

j_call: TRBJ1-2
v_call: TRBV6-1
cdr3_aa: CASRVTGAVGYTF

j_call: TRBJ2-7
v_call: TRBV5-4
cdr3_aa: CASTASGTVHEQYF

j_call: TRBJ2-3
v_call: TRBV20-1
cdr3_aa: CSARRTVDTQYF

j_call: TRBJ1-1
v_call: TRBV5-1
cdr3_aa: CASSLMTNTEAFF

j_call: TRBJ2-7
v_call: TRBV5-1
cdr3_aa: CASSLGDSVRGQYF

j_call: TRBJ2-3
v_call: TRBV5-1
cdr3_aa: CASSLGGQGPDTQYF

j_call: TRBJ2-7
v_call: TRBV4-1
cdr3_aa: CASSRSGQRGSYEQYF

j_call: TRBJ1-1
v_call: TRBV7-3
cdr3_aa: CASSLTGGRSTEAFF

j_call: TRBJ2-1
v_call: TRBV7-2
cdr3_aa: CASSLVELAGSNEQFF